This is a list of T cell receptor beta chains from one sample in a study of breast tumors, draining lymph nodes, adjacent tissues. Via MiXCR, TCRdb re-called the multiplex PCR reads, giving one row per CDR3 protein. The data hold 140,000 to 150,000 distinct CDR3 sequences, with approximately 29% observed a single time. Sequencing input: axillary lymph node tissue. The origin of the receptors is a female donor with breast cancer. Some clones in this sample may be carry-over from other donors' samples. The CDR3 runs from the conserved cysteine through the conserved F or W. The D gene is left open where the match is weak. Rows may omit the clone size; those that give it use once, few, many or a size class.

v_call d_call clone_size cdr3_aa
TRBV19 NA many CASSTRQSHQETQYF
TRBV6-2/TRBV6-3 NA many CASSYSIDRALYF
TRBV10-2 NA many CASTPLEGETQYF
TRBV5-6 NA many CASSLGTVYGYTF
TRBV3-1 TRBD2 many CASSHGSSGAVIGTQYF
TRBV24-1 NA many CATRAGGLRTDTQYF
TRBV20-1 NA NA CSAPGVANTDPQYF
TRBV19 NA NA CATKRRRESNTEAFF
TRBV27 NA few CASSLSWPPSGSTDTQYF
TRBV5-5 NA NA CASSVGTTNEQYF
TRBV7-8 TRBD1 many CASSLTGGGGNQPQHF
TRBV20-1 NA many CSARVVLGPTGNSPLHF
TRBV6-6 NA NA CASSYSAGEGTEAFF
TRBV14 NA NA CASSQEWGSYEQYF
TRBV6-6 NA many CASSYVAGRVSYNSPLHF
TRBV2 NA many CASSEVRADTQYF
TRBV9 NA NA CASGVAQETDTQYF
TRBV7-7 TRBD1 NA CARDPSPGQGAGEQYF
TRBV19 TRBD1 NA CASRHLGQDRGYTF
TRBV28 NA many CASSTMQGGNNEQFF
TRBV19 NA many CASRRRGTNYGYTF
TRBV6-5 NA many CASSHDGTSYHEQYF
TRBV15 TRBD2 once CATSSLAGGLKNEQFF
TRBV6-1 NA NA CASSRRGNTIYF
TRBV12-3/TRBV12-4 NA many CASSFSGISTDTQYF
TRBV6-1 NA NA CASSEGGYGYTF
TRBV10-3 NA many CATRRSGAEETQYF
TRBV4-2 TRBD1 NA CASSQQQGALALASPLHF
TRBV30 TRBD1 NA CAWSQFGTGAQPQHF